The rows below give T cell receptor beta chains drawn from one sample of a study of CD8+ T cells in alopecia areata. Produced via immunoSEQ multiplex PCR; TCRdb's table is partial and in-frame only. The sample includes about 82,000 clones, roughly 51% of them seen just once. Source material: NKG2D-high CD8+ T cells sorted from blood. These receptors were taken from a human donor with alopecia areata. CDR3s include the opening cysteine and the closing phenylalanine or tryptophan. The D gene is left open where the match is weak. Expanded clones are given a class, and other clones once, few, many or no size at all.

V	J	D	size	CDR3	DNA
TRBV30	TRBJ2-2	TRBD1	few	CAWRTGGPGELFF	TGTGCCTGGAGGACAGGGGGACCCGGGGAGCTGTTTTTT
TRBV10-3	TRBJ1-2	.	.	CAISEATEGTGYTF	TGTGCCATCAGTGAGGCGACAGAGGGAACAGGCTACACCTTC
TRBV30	TRBJ2-3	.	.	CACDSTSTDTQYF	TGTGCCTGCGACAGCACTAGCACAGATACGCAGTATTTT
TRBV18	TRBJ1-1	.	.	CASSPPEGPWRAFF	TGTGCCAGCTCACCACCGGAGGGTCCTTGGAGGGCTTTCTTT
TRBV4-1	TRBJ1-5	.	.	CASSQAYGEYSNQPQHF	TGCGCCAGCAGCCAAGCGTACGGGGAATATAGCAATCAGCCCCAGCATTTT
TRBV21-1	TRBJ2-7	.	.	CASSKSLIGRTYEQYF	TGTGCCAGCAGCAAATCCCTAATCGGGAGGACCTACGAGCAGTACTTC
TRBV6-5	TRBJ2-1	.	.	CASINSGGLPFF	TGTGCCAGCATAAATAGTGGCGGCCTCCCGTTCTTC
TRBV9	TRBJ1-1	.	.	CASSLTGGDTEAFF	TGTGCCAGCAGCCTGACAGGAGGCGACACTGAAGCTTTCTTT
TRBV29-1	TRBJ2-7	.	few	CSVGTTSSYEQYF	TGCAGCGTAGGCACCACGAGCTCCTACGAGCAGTACTTC
TRBV28	TRBJ2-5	.	few	CASSLVTEETQYF	TGTGCCAGCAGTTTAGTGACAGAAGAGACCCAGTACTTC
TRBV12-5	TRBJ2-1	.	.	CASGLLPYNEQFF	TGTGCTAGTGGTTTGCTCCCCTACAATGAGCAGTTCTTC
TRBV30	TRBJ2-1	.	.	CAWETFHPQSHEQFF	TGTGCCTGGGAAACCTTTCACCCTCAATCCCATGAGCAGTTCTTC
TRBV9	TRBJ1-2	.	few	CASSVTDYGYTF	TGTGCCAGCAGCGTGACAGACTATGGCTACACCTTC
TRBV28	TRBJ2-7	TRBD1	.	CAGGQGRGEQYF	TGTGCCGGAGGACAGGGGCGCGGAGAGCAGTACTTC
TRBV13	TRBJ2-1	.	.	CASSFPGVGEQFF	TGTGCCAGCAGCTTCCCGGGAGTGGGAGAGCAGTTCTTC
TRBV29-1	TRBJ2-7	.	.	CGGKFGGREQYF	TGCGGGGGAAAATTTGGGGGGCGCGAGCAGTACTTC
TRBV6-6	TRBJ2-1	.	.	CASSTRVNEQFF	TGTGCCAGCAGCACCAGGGTTAATGAGCAGTTCTTC
TRBV29-1	TRBJ2-5	.	.	CSVEGWGQETQYF	TGCAGCGTTGAGGGTTGGGGGCAAGAGACCCAGTACTTC
TRBV27	TRBJ2-7	TRBD1	.	CASSHDRGLYEQYF	TGTGCCAGCAGCCACGACAGGGGGCTATACGAGCAGTACTTC
TRBV7-9	TRBJ2-2	.	few	CASGAPQHTGELFF	TGTGCCAGCGGGGCTCCACAACACACCGGGGAGCTGTTTTTT
TRBV29-1	TRBJ2-3	TRBD1	few	CSVGTGVSTDTQYF	TGCAGCGTCGGAACAGGGGTGAGCACAGATACGCAGTATTTT
TRBV28	TRBJ2-1	.	few	CASSYQPDEQFF	TGTGCCAGCAGTTATCAACCGGATGAGCAGTTCTTC
TRBV29-1	TRBJ2-7	TRBD2	.	CSVELAGSRPEQYF	TGCAGCGTTGAACTAGCGGGATCCCGACCCGAGCAGTACTTC
TRBV27	TRBJ2-3	.	.	CASSPTNLPDTQYF	TGTGCCAGCAGTCCCACTAATTTGCCAGATACGCAGTATTTT
TRBV4-1	TRBJ1-4	.	.	CASSQEAEKLFF	TGCGCCAGCAGCCAAGAAGCCGAAAAACTGTTTTTT
TRBV6-6	TRBJ1-5	.	.	CASTGGSQPQHF	TGTGCCAGCACGGGGGGCAGTCAGCCCCAGCATTTT
TRBV28	TRBJ2-7	.	.	CASSWKGPEQYF	TGTGCCAGCAGTTGGAAGGGGCCCGAGCAGTACTTC
TRBV29-1	TRBJ1-2	.	.	CSVEDSDFGAVGYTF	TGCAGCGTTGAAGATTCGGATTTCGGAGCCGTCGGCTACACCTTC
TRBV27	TRBJ2-7	TRBD2	.	CASSERGSGYEQYF	TGTGCCAGCAGTGAGCGGGGGTCTGGGTACGAGCAGTACTTC
TRBV29-1	TRBJ2-1	.	.	CSFDGGPQYNEQFF	TGCAGCTTTGATGGAGGGCCGCAATACAATGAGCAGTTCTTC
TRBV27	TRBJ1-4	.	.	CASRGPEKLFF	TGTGCCAGCAGGGGACCTGAAAAACTGTTTTTT
TRBV29-1	TRBJ2-5	.	few	CSVPGKETQYF	TGCAGCGTTCCAGGGAAGGAGACCCAGTACTTC
TRBV4-1	TRBJ2-7	TRBD1	.	CASSSRDRDYEQYF	TGCGCCAGCAGCTCTCGGGACAGGGACTACGAGCAGTACTTC